A single sample is the source of the 4 T cell receptor beta chains below, sequenced in a study of CD8 T cells in Susac syndrome. RNA, at about 0.5 to 1 ug, was reverse transcribed with random hexamers. TCRdb recomputed calls from the immunoSEQ multiplex PCR reads with MiXCR, one row per CDR3 protein. This table holds around 200,000 distinct CDR3 sequences, 80% to 95% found once. Sequenced sample: CD8+ T cells from PBMCs. The receptors come from a human donor with multiple sclerosis.

The chain couples TRBV27 to TRBJ2-4; the match to TRBD1 covers 9 bases. Germline CDR1 reads MNHEY; CDR2 reads SMNVEV (reference sequence). This CDR3 contains 14 residues. V lost 5 bases to trimming and J lost 7 bases; unmatched junction nucleotides: 6. As DNA, the CDR3 is TGTGCCAGCAGTAACCGGGACAGGGCGAACATTCAGTACTTC. Translating it yields CASSNRDRANIQYF.

The chain recombines TRBV29-1 with TRBJ2-2; D ambiguous. CDR1 is SQVTM, CDR2 ANQGSEA, per germline. The CDR3 totals 13 residues. V was shortened by 5 bases and J by 2 bases, with 9 bases between the two germline ends. This chain's CDR3 is CSVLTSNTGELFF. CDR3 bases: TGCAGCGTTCTGACTTCCAACACCGGGGAGCTGTTTTTT.

This sequence joins TRBV27 and TRBJ2-1, with a tentative D call TRBD2 (5 bases). V was cut by 1 base and J by 4 bases, with 14 bases left in between. Germline V lookup: CDR1 MNHEY, CDR2 SMNVEV (reference sequence). The CDR3 sequence is 16 residues long. CDR3 residues: CASSLYSIERYNEQFF. The CDR3 nucleotides are TGTGCCAGCAGTTTATATTCGATTGAGCGGTACAATGAGCAGTTCTTC.

The chain is built from TRBV27 and TRBJ1-1, with 9 positions matching TRBD1. After removal of 5 bases from V and 1 base from J, the junction contained 8 bases not matched to a gene. The CDR3 covers 16 residues. Per the germline V gene, CDR1 is MNHEY and CDR2 is SMNVEV (reference sequence). CDR3 protein: CASSGVTGQGNTEAFF. DNA for the CDR3: TGTGCCAGCAGTGGGGTCACGGGACAGGGGAACACTGAAGCTTTCTTT.